The following is a T cell receptor beta chain sequence with its context. The sample belongs to a study of T cell changes during pregnancy in multiple sclerosis. Some clones are missing from TCRdb's copy, which holds only in-frame ones; the method was immunoSEQ multiplex PCR. The sample records tens of thousands of clones, about 92% being singletons. Trimming shortened V by 0 bases and J by 8 bases, and 13 bases separated the two germline ends. This CDR3 has 15 amino acids. Germline V gives CDR1 MNHEY, CDR2 SVGAGI. V usage is TRBV6-5 and J usage is TRBJ1-4, with D tentatively TRBD1 (5 bases). The receptor's source is a female donor with multiple sclerosis, enrolled in a pregnancy study. This sample comprised peripheral blood, obtained in the first trimester of pregnancy. Here the CDR3 DNA reads TGTGCCAGCAGTTACTCGTCCGGGGCGGGGGAAAAACTGTTTTTT. Its translation is CASSYSSGAGEKLFF.